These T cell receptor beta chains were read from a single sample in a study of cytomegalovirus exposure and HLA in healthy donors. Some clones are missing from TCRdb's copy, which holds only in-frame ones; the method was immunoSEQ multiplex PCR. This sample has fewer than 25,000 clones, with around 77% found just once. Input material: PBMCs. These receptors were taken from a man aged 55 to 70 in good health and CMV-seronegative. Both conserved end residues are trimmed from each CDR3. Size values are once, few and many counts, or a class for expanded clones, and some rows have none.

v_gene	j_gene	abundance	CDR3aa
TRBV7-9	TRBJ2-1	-	ASTGTPGQGYNEQF
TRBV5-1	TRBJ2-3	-	ASSWLGTGLSSTDTQY
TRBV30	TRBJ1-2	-	AWSGPLRDREVRDRFGNGYT
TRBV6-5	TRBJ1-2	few	ASSYSQGEGYGYT
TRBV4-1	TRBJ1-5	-	ASSQDLGVHQPQH
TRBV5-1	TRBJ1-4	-	ASSLGAQLTEKLF
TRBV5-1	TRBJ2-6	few	ASSSPSGSGANVLT
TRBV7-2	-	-	ASSRQGAGAPYEQY
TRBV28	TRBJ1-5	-	ASSPDNGNQPQH
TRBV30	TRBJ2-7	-	AWRVPGQGSSYEQY
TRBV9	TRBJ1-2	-	ASSPYDPGQGKSGYT
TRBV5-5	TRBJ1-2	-	ASSPPPSYGYT
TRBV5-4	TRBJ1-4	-	ASSLGHSGVGEEKLF
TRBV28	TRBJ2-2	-	ASRRSGTQHGELF
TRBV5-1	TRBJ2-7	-	ASSLRQNYEQY
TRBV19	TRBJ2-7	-	ASSTDRPGQRNYEQY
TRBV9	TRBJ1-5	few	ASSVAPRDQPQH
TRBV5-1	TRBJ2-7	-	ASGPGQGISYEQY
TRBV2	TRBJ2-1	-	ASTPVRGTDNEQF
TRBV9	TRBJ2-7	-	ASSVDRGREQY
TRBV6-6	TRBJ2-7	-	ASSYGQGRTYEQY
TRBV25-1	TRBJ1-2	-	ASSEYLQDGYT
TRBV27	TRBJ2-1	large	ASSSEPYNEQF
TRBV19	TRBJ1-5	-	ASSPPRQISNQPQH
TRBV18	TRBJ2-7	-	ASSPRAGGSSYEQY
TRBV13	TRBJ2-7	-	ASSSQAHEQY
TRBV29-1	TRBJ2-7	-	SVEGSYEQY
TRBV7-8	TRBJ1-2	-	ASSLQAGAYT
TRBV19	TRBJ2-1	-	ASSIRRAASYNEQF
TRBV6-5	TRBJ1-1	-	EDRGRRNTEAF
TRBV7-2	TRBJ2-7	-	ASSRSEGDSYEQY
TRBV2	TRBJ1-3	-	ASRKYTGIGNTIY
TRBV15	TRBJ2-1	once	ATSRGGSSYNEQF
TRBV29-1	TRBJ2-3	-	SVWTSGIY
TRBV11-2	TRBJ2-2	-	ASRAQGNTGELF
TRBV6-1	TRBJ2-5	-	ASMYRDQETQY
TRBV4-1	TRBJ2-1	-	ASSAYGTSGVNEQF
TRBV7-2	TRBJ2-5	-	ASSALLAGGPETQY
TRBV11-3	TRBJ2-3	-	ASSEAGGALDTQY
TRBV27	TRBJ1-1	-	ASSLEARTEAF
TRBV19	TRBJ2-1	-	ASRLRETGEGNEQF
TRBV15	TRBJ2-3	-	ATSRASGRSEDTQY
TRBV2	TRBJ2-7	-	ASSEALQGTGEQY
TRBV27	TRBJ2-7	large	ASSLSRSTGSPVR
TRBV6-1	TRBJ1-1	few	ASSEVPGYTEAF
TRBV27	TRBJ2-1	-	ASSRTSGGEQF
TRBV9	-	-	ASSVVGPLYEQY
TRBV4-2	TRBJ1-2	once	ASSASLSVQRKNGYT
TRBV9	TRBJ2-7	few	ASSAGHPQY
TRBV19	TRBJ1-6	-	ASSIDRPMGSPLH
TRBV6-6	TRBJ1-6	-	ASSYRGGDSPLH